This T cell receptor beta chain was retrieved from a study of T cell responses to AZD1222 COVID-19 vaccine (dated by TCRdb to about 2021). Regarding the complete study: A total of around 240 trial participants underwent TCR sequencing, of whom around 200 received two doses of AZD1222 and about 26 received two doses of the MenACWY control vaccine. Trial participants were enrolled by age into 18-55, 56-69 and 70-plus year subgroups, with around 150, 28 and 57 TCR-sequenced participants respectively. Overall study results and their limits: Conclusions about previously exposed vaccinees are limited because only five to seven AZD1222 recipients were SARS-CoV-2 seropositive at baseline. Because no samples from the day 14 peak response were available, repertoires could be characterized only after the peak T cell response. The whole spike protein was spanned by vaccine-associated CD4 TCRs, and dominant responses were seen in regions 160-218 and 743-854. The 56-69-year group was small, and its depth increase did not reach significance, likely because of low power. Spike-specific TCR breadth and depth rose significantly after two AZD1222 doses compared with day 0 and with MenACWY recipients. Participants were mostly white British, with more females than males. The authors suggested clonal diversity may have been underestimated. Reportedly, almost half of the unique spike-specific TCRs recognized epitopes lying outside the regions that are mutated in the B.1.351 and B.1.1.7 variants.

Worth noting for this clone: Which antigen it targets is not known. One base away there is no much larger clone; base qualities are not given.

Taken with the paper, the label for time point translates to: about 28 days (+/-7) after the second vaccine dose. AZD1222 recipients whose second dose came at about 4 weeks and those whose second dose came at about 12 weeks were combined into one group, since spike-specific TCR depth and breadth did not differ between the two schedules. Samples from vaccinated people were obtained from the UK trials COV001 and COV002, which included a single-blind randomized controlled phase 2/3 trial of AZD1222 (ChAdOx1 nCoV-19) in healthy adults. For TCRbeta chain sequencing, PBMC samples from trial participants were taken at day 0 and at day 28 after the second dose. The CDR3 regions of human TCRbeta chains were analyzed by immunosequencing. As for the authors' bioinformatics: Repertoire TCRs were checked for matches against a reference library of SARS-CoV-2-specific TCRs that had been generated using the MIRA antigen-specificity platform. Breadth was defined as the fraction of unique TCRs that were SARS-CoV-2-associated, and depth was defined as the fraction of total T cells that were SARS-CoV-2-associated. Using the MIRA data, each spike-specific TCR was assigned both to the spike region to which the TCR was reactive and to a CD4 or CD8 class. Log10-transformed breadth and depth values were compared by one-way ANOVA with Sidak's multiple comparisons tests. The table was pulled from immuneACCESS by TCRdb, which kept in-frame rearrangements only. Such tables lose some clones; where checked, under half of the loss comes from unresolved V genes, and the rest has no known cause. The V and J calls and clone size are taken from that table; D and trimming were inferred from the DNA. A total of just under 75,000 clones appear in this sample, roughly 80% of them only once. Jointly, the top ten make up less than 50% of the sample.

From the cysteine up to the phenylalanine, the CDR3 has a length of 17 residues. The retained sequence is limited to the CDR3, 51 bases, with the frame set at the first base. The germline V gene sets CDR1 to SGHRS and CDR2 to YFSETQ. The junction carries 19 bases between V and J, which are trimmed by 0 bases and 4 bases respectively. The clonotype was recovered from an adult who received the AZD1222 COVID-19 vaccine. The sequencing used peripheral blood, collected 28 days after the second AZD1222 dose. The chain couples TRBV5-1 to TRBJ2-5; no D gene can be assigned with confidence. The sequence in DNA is TGCGCCAGCAGCTTGGGGGGTCGGGTGGCGAATCGAGAGACCCAGTACTTC. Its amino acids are CASSLGGRVANRETQYF. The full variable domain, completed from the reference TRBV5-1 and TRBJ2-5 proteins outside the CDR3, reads KAGVTQTPRYLIKTRGQQVTLSCSPISGHRSVSWYQQTPGQGLQFLFEYFSETQRNKGNFPGRFSGRQFSNSRSEMNVSTLELGDSALYLCASSLGGRVANRETQYFGPGTRLLVL.